A selection of T cell receptor beta chains follows, all from one sample in a study of technical replicates of blood from a few donors. Sequenced by immunoSEQ multiplex PCR; TCRdb stores in-frame clones only, minus some. The table has tens of thousands of clones, approximately 94% seen once. Sequenced input: T cells isolated from PBMCs. These receptor sequences come from a human donor in good health. Both conserved end residues are part of each CDR3. D genes are given only for firm matches. Only part of the rows carry a size: once, few, many, or a class if the clone is expanded.

abundance: -
v_gene: TRBV30
d_gene: -
j_gene: TRBJ1-2
CDR3aa: CAWRGRDGYTF
CDR3nt: TGTGCCTGGCGAGGGAGAGATGGCTACACCTTC

abundance: -
v_gene: TRBV19
d_gene: -
j_gene: TRBJ1-1
CDR3aa: CASSLGGRWNTEAFF
CDR3nt: TGTGCCAGTAGTTTGGGGGGGCGGTGGAACACTGAAGCTTTCTTT

abundance: -
v_gene: TRBV30
d_gene: -
j_gene: TRBJ1-2
CDR3aa: CAWKRGEGGYTF
CDR3nt: TGTGCCTGGAAGCGGGGAGAGGGCGGCTACACCTTC

abundance: -
v_gene: TRBV9
d_gene: TRBD2
j_gene: TRBJ2-5
CDR3aa: CASSGSGTETQYF
CDR3nt: TGTGCCAGCAGCGGTAGCGGGACTGAGACCCAGTACTTC

abundance: -
v_gene: TRBV5-4
d_gene: -
j_gene: TRBJ1-1
CDR3aa: CASSLPNGNTEAFF
CDR3nt: TGTGCCAGCAGCTTGCCGAACGGGAACACTGAAGCTTTCTTT

abundance: -
v_gene: TRBV27
d_gene: TRBD1
j_gene: TRBJ1-2
CDR3aa: CASSTYRGDGGYTF
CDR3nt: TGTGCCAGCAGCACTTACAGGGGAGACGGTGGCTACACCTTC

abundance: -
v_gene: TRBV7-9
d_gene: -
j_gene: TRBJ2-5
CDR3aa: CASSSGETQYF
CDR3nt: TGTGCCAGCAGCTCGGGGGAGACCCAGTACTTC

abundance: once
v_gene: TRBV11-3
d_gene: TRBD1
j_gene: TRBJ2-7
CDR3aa: CASSSRDSPYEQYF
CDR3nt: TGTGCCAGCAGCAGCCGGGACAGTCCCTACGAGCAGTACTTC

abundance: -
v_gene: TRBV27
d_gene: -
j_gene: TRBJ1-2
CDR3aa: CASSPSAGHGYTF
CDR3nt: TGTGCCAGCAGTCCATCGGCAGGGCATGGCTACACCTTC

abundance: -
v_gene: TRBV9
d_gene: -
j_gene: TRBJ2-3
CDR3aa: CASSVGGRVSTDTQYF
CDR3nt: TGTGCCAGCAGCGTAGGGGGGCGCGTGAGCACAGATACGCAGTATTTT

abundance: -
v_gene: TRBV5-1
d_gene: -
j_gene: TRBJ2-7
CDR3aa: CASSLISVSYEQYF
CDR3nt: TGCGCCAGCAGCTTGATCAGCGTCTCCTACGAGCAGTACTTC

abundance: -
v_gene: TRBV5-1
d_gene: TRBD1
j_gene: TRBJ1-3
CDR3aa: CASSFQGEESGNTIYF
CDR3nt: TGCGCCAGCAGCTTCCAGGGGGAAGAGTCTGGAAACACCATATATTTT

abundance: -
v_gene: TRBV28
d_gene: TRBD1
j_gene: TRBJ1-2
CDR3aa: CASSLDRDYGYTF
CDR3nt: TGTGCCAGCAGCCTTGACAGGGACTATGGCTACACCTTC

abundance: -
v_gene: TRBV4-3
d_gene: -
j_gene: TRBJ2-5
CDR3aa: CASSQDAGAGGETQYF
CDR3nt: TGCGCCAGCAGCCAAGATGCGGGGGCGGGCGGGGAGACCCAGTACTTC

abundance: -
v_gene: TRBV7-6
d_gene: -
j_gene: TRBJ2-7
CDR3aa: CASSLVTGPYEQYF
CDR3nt: TGTGCCAGCAGCTTGGTCACAGGTCCTTACGAGCAGTACTTC

abundance: -
v_gene: TRBV5-6
d_gene: -
j_gene: TRBJ1-4
CDR3aa: CASSGWVLGTEKLFF
CDR3nt: TGTGCCAGCAGCGGGTGGGTCCTAGGCACTGAAAAACTGTTTTTT

abundance: -
v_gene: TRBV29-1
d_gene: TRBD1
j_gene: TRBJ1-5
CDR3aa: CSYSSGGYQPQHF
CDR3nt: TGCAGTTACAGCTCAGGGGGATATCAGCCCCAGCATTTT

abundance: -
v_gene: TRBV7-9
d_gene: -
j_gene: TRBJ2-2
CDR3aa: CASSHQTARSNTGELFF
CDR3nt: TGTGCCAGCAGCCATCAGACAGCGCGATCGAACACCGGGGAGCTGTTTTTT

abundance: -
v_gene: TRBV18
d_gene: TRBD1
j_gene: TRBJ1-1
CDR3aa: CASSTQGDGLTEAFF
CDR3nt: TGTGCCAGCTCAACCCAGGGGGACGGGTTGACTGAAGCTTTCTTT

abundance: once
v_gene: TRBV7-9
d_gene: -
j_gene: TRBJ2-1
CDR3aa: CASTPQLGGEQFF
CDR3nt: TGTGCCAGCACCCCCCAACTCGGCGGTGAGCAGTTCTTC

abundance: -
v_gene: TRBV11-3
d_gene: -
j_gene: TRBJ2-2
CDR3aa: CASSLGPGMGTGELFF
CDR3nt: TGTGCCAGCAGCTTAGGCCCGGGGATGGGCACCGGGGAGCTGTTTTTT

abundance: -
v_gene: TRBV2
d_gene: -
j_gene: TRBJ1-1
CDR3aa: CASSESLVRSTEAFF
CDR3nt: TGTGCCAGCAGTGAATCTCTGGTCCGGAGTACTGAAGCTTTCTTT

abundance: once
v_gene: TRBV6-1
d_gene: TRBD1
j_gene: TRBJ2-7
CDR3aa: CASGSGTAYEQYF
CDR3nt: TGTGCCAGCGGCTCCGGGACAGCCTACGAGCAGTACTTC

abundance: -
v_gene: TRBV11-2
d_gene: -
j_gene: TRBJ2-1
CDR3aa: CASSLRGSSYNEQFF
CDR3nt: TGTGCCAGCAGCCTAAGGGGTAGCTCCTACAATGAGCAGTTCTTC

abundance: -
v_gene: TRBV29-1
d_gene: -
j_gene: TRBJ2-5
CDR3aa: CSVDQGETQYF
CDR3nt: TGCAGCGTTGACCAGGGAGAGACCCAGTACTTC

abundance: -
v_gene: TRBV19
d_gene: -
j_gene: TRBJ2-7
CDR3aa: CASSLGHRRYEQYF
CDR3nt: TGTGCCAGTAGTCTCGGACACAGGCGCTACGAGCAGTACTTC

abundance: -
v_gene: TRBV15
d_gene: -
j_gene: TRBJ2-7
CDR3aa: CATSIGTFSYEQYF
CDR3nt: TGTGCCACCAGCATAGGGACATTTTCCTACGAGCAGTACTTC

abundance: -
v_gene: TRBV9
d_gene: -
j_gene: TRBJ2-7
CDR3aa: CASSLRDNLYEQYF
CDR3nt: TGTGCCAGCAGCCTACGCGACAATTTATACGAGCAGTACTTC

abundance: -
v_gene: TRBV9
d_gene: TRBD2
j_gene: TRBJ2-5
CDR3aa: CASSVAEREPQETQYF
CDR3nt: TGTGCCAGCAGCGTAGCTGAGCGGGAGCCTCAAGAGACCCAGTACTTC

abundance: once
v_gene: TRBV7-9
d_gene: TRBD2
j_gene: TRBJ2-1
CDR3aa: CASSFPGGVNEQFF
CDR3nt: TGTGCCAGCAGCTTCCCGGGAGGGGTTAATGAGCAGTTCTTC

abundance: -
v_gene: TRBV29-1
d_gene: TRBD1
j_gene: TRBJ1-5
CDR3aa: CSTRQGINQPQHF
CDR3nt: TGCAGCACCCGACAGGGAATAAATCAGCCCCAGCATTTT

abundance: -
v_gene: TRBV27
d_gene: -
j_gene: TRBJ2-7
CDR3aa: CASSWGLTYEQYF
CDR3nt: TGTGCCAGCAGCTGGGGACTTACCTACGAGCAGTACTTC

abundance: -
v_gene: TRBV7-6
d_gene: TRBD2
j_gene: TRBJ2-2
CDR3aa: CASSVSGRGELFF
CDR3nt: TGTGCCAGCAGCGTCAGCGGGAGGGGGGAGCTGTTTTTT

abundance: -
v_gene: TRBV4-1
d_gene: -
j_gene: TRBJ2-1
CDR3aa: CASSQAPSSYNEQFF
CDR3nt: TGCGCCAGCAGCCAAGCTCCTAGCTCCTACAATGAGCAGTTCTTC

abundance: -
v_gene: TRBV27
d_gene: TRBD1
j_gene: TRBJ2-7
CDR3aa: CASSFRGDREFTYEQYF
CDR3nt: TGTGCCAGCAGTTTTCGGGGGGACAGGGAGTTTACCTACGAGCAGTACTTC

abundance: -
v_gene: TRBV5-1
d_gene: TRBD1
j_gene: TRBJ2-2
CDR3aa: CASSSAPGQGVSGELFF
CDR3nt: TGCGCCAGCAGCTCGGCACCGGGACAGGGGGTGTCCGGGGAGCTGTTTTTT

abundance: -
v_gene: TRBV6-4
d_gene: TRBD2
j_gene: TRBJ2-1
CDR3aa: CASSDSSGSYNEQFF
CDR3nt: TGTGCCAGCAGTGACTCTAGCGGGAGCTACAATGAGCAGTTCTTC

abundance: -
v_gene: TRBV2
d_gene: -
j_gene: TRBJ1-1
CDR3aa: CASSEGTQREAFF
CDR3nt: TGTGCCAGCAGTGAGGGGACACAGAGGGAAGCTTTCTTT

abundance: -
v_gene: TRBV25-1
d_gene: -
j_gene: TRBJ2-7
CDR3aa: CASSAYSSIHEQYF
CDR3nt: TGTGCCAGCAGTGCGTACTCGAGCATCCACGAGCAGTACTTC

abundance: -
v_gene: TRBV30
d_gene: TRBD2
j_gene: TRBJ2-5
CDR3aa: CAWSLGLAGGQETQYF
CDR3nt: TGTGCCTGGAGTCTAGGACTAGCGGGGGGCCAAGAGACCCAGTACTTC

abundance: -
v_gene: TRBV7-3
d_gene: TRBD1
j_gene: TRBJ2-7
CDR3aa: CASSSGTGSVGEQYF
CDR3nt: TGTGCCAGCAGCTCAGGGACAGGCAGCGTTGGCGAGCAGTACTTC

abundance: -
v_gene: TRBV7-8
d_gene: TRBD2
j_gene: TRBJ2-3
CDR3aa: CASSLGLAGRPTDTQYF
CDR3nt: TGTGCCAGCAGCCTAGGACTAGCGGGGAGACCCACAGATACGCAGTATTTT

abundance: -
v_gene: TRBV28
d_gene: -
j_gene: TRBJ2-5
CDR3aa: CASSQGNGETQYF
CDR3nt: TGTGCCAGCAGCCAGGGTAATGGGGAGACCCAGTACTTC